These 26 T cell receptor beta chains came from one sample sequenced in a study of T cells after yellow fever vaccination. TCRdb reanalysed the 5' RACE reads using MiXCR and keeps one entry per CDR3 protein. This table holds under 250,000 distinct CDR3 sequences, approximately 3.2% found once. The sequences come from CD4+ T cells sorted from PBMCs, collected 10 days after the yellow fever booster vaccination. These receptors originate from a man aged 18 to 35 who received the YFV17D yellow fever vaccine.

This clonotype occurred many times. The chain links TRBV14 to TRBJ2-1; D unresolved. The V and J ends lost 8 bases and 7 bases respectively, with 18 bases between them. The CDR3 length is 14 residues. The V gene's germline CDR1 is SGHDN and CDR2 FVKESK. The CDR3 nucleotides are TGTGCCAGCTCACCCCGGAGTTTCTGGAATGAGCAGTTCTTC. As protein: CASSPRSFWNEQFF.

A few counts support this clonotype. The chain uses TRBV5-6 and TRBJ1-5; D uncertain. Trimming took off 3 bases at V and 5 bases at J, with 12 bases between the two ends. CDR3 length: 14 residues. The germline V gene has CDR1 SGHDT and CDR2 YYEEEE. The CDR3 spells CASSSRDRDQPQHF. The CDR3 coding sequence is TGTGCCAGCAGCTCCCGGGATCGGGATCAGCCCCAGCATTTT.

This clonotype was counted ten times or more. V is TRBV7-9 and J is TRBJ2-2; D possibly corresponds to TRBD1 (6 bases). The V and J ends lost 5 bases and 4 bases respectively, with 23 bases between them. Germline assignment: CDR1 SEHNR and CDR2 FQNEAQ (reference sequence). The CDR3 is 18 residues long. The CDR3: CASSLVAGASAATGELFF. The CDR3 coding sequence is TGTGCCAGCAGCCTTGTCGCAGGGGCGAGTGCAGCCACCGGGGAGCTGTTTTTT.

The genes are TRBV5-4 and TRBJ2-1, with 8 positions matching TRBD2. The V and J ends lost 3 bases and 9 bases, in that order; junction bases with no gene match: 5. Germline V CDR1 and CDR2: SGHNT, YYREEE (reference sequence). This CDR3 is 13 amino acids long. CDR3 DNA: TGTGCCAGCAGCTCCGGGGGGGCCGGTGAGCAGTTCTTC. It translates to CASSSGGAGEQFF.

This sequence joins TRBV28 and TRBJ1-4; 7 bases are shared with TRBD1. V lost 6 bases to trimming and J lost 8 bases; unmatched junction nucleotides: 18. Per germline, CDR1 MDHEN and CDR2 SYDVKM. The CDR3 runs 17 residues. The CDR3 reads CASRWEGHDRVNEKLFF. The DNA for the CDR3 is TGTGCCAGCAGATGGGAGGGACACGACAGGGTGAACGAAAAACTGTTTTTT.

This chain uses TRBV4-3 with TRBJ2-3; TRBD1 matches 9 bases. The CDR3 is 15 amino acids. V was clipped by 2 bases and J by 6 bases; unmatched bases: 6. Germline V gene lookup returns CDR1 LGHNA and CDR2 YSLEER. CDR3 in DNA: TGCGCCAGCAGCCAATCCGGGACAGGGTGGGATACGCAGTATTTT. The encoded protein is CASSQSGTGWDTQYF.

This clonotype was counted only a few times. In nucleotides, the CDR3 is TGCGCCAGCAGTTTTGGGACGGGTGTCTATGGCTACACCTTC. Its translation: CASSFGTGVYGYTF. This chain connects TRBV5-1 to TRBJ1-2, with D possibly matching TRBD1 (5 bases). The CDR3 extends over 14 amino acids. The germline V gene has CDR1 SGHRS and CDR2 YFSETQ. The ends were cut back, 5 bases at V and 4 bases at J, with 15 bases in the middle.

This clonotype was counted a few times. The CDR3 reads CAYQDSSNQPQHF. CDR3 DNA: TGTGCCTACCAGGACAGTAGCAATCAGCCCCAGCATTTT. The gene calls are TRBV30 and TRBJ1-5, with TRBD1 as a possible D gene (6 bases). CDR3 length equals 13 residues. Trimming removed 7 bases at V and 0 bases at J, with 10 bases between. Per germline, CDR1 GTSNPN and CDR2 SVGIG (reference sequence).

This clonotype was seen at least ten times. The chain joins TRBV12-3 or TRBV12-4 to TRBJ2-3, with no clear D. This CDR3 has 12 amino acids. Trimming took off 5 bases at V and 4 bases at J, with 7 bases between the two ends. The CDR3 reads CASSEVADTQYF. CDR3 coding DNA: TGTGCCAGCAGTGAGGTGGCAGATACGCAGTATTTT.

The table lists this clonotype with a few counts. This chain joins TRBV4-1 and TRBJ1-2; D perhaps matches TRBD1 (5 bases). The CDR3 length is 18 residues. The V end lost 4 bases, the J end lost 2 bases, and 23 bases lay between the germline ends. Germline values: CDR1 MGHRA, CDR2 YSYEKL. The CDR3 DNA sequence: TGCGCCAGCAGCCCGCCTCGGGGTCGGCAGGGCTCCAACTATGGCTACACCTTC. It is translated as CASSPPRGRQGSNYGYTF.

This clonotype was seen at least ten times. V is TRBV6-5 and J is TRBJ2-5; possible D gene TRBD1, 5 bases. CDR3 length: 15 amino acids. V dropped 0 bases and J dropped 5 bases, with 13 bases sitting between them. Germline CDR1 and CDR2: MNHEY and SVGAGI. The DNA for the CDR3 is TGTGCCAGCAGTTACTCTTGGGGCACTGAGGAGACCCAGTACTTC. Its protein product is CASSYSWGTEETQYF.

There are many counts of this clonotype. V and J are TRBV28 and TRBJ1-6; TRBD1 agrees at 10 bases. J lost 6 bases, V lost 3 bases, and 2 bases had no gene match. The CDR3 spans 15 residues. The germline V gene encodes CDR1 MDHEN and CDR2 SYDVKM. CDR3 coding DNA: TGTGCCAGCAGTTTGGGGACAGGGGTTAATTCACCCCTCCACTTT. This encodes CASSLGTGVNSPLHF.

In this sample, this clonotype turned up a few times. This chain joins TRBV24-1 and TRBJ2-5; perhaps TRBD2 as D (5 bases). V lost 7 bases and J lost 3, with 23 bases in between. Germline loops: CDR1 KGHDR, CDR2 SFDVKD. The CDR3 is 17 amino acids. DNA of the CDR3: TGTGCCACCAGCGACAACGGGGTAGGGCACGATAAAGAGACCCAGTACTTC. Protein: CATSDNGVGHDKETQYF.

In this sample, this clonotype turned up a few times. V gene TRBV12-3 or TRBV12-4 combines with J gene TRBJ2-2; D is perhaps TRBD1 (7 bases). Trimming stripped 6 bases from V and 5 bases from J, with 16 bases between. The CDR3 is 15 residues long. CDR3 sequence (DNA): TGTGCCAGCAGCCTCAGGGGGGCTGGAACCGGGGAGCTGTTTTTT. It translates to CASSLRGAGTGELFF.

This clonotype has at least ten counts. The rearrangement uses TRBV5-1 and TRBJ2-1; TRBD2 matches at 8 bases. This CDR3 has 16 amino acids. Germline values: CDR1 SGHRS, CDR2 YFSETQ. V lost 4 bases to trimming and J lost 7 bases; unmatched junction nucleotides: 13. CDR3 nucleotides: TGCGCCAGCAGCGATACCGGGACTAGTCTCATTAATGAGCAGTTCTTC. Its translation: CASSDTGTSLINEQFF.

This clonotype was detected ten times or more. V is TRBV7-3 and J is TRBJ2-2, with D tentatively TRBD1 (6 bases). CDR3 size: 16 residues. The germline V and J ends were trimmed by 1 base and 4 bases, with 13 bases remaining between them. Germline V lookup: CDR1 SGHTA, CDR2 FQGTGA. CDR3 sequence: CASSLRSDRFTGELFF. DNA for the CDR3: TGTGCCAGCAGCTTAAGGTCGGACAGATTCACCGGGGAGCTGTTTTTT. Full variable domain (outside the CDR3, taken from reference TRBV7-3 and TRBJ2-2): GAGVSQTPSNKVTEKGKYVELRCDPISGHTALYWYRQSLGQGPEFLIYFQGTGAADDSGLPNDRFFAVRPEGSVSTLKIQRTERGDSAVYLCASSLRSDRFTGELFFGEGSRLTVL.

This clonotype was found many times. This sequence joins TRBV10-2 and TRBJ2-7; 7 nucleotides line up with TRBD2. Germline V gene sequence: CDR1 WSHSY, CDR2 SAAADI. Losses at the gene ends were 8 bases for V and 4 bases for J; bases not matched to a gene: 14. The CDR3 consists of 15 residues. CDR3 sequence: CASLPRSGEWYEQYF. Written as DNA, the CDR3 is TGCGCCAGCCTGCCCCGCAGCGGGGAATGGTACGAGCAGTACTTC.

This clonotype was seen more than once but under ten times. The CDR3 DNA sequence: TGTGCCAGCAGTTACTACGGGACAGGGGATTCTGAGCAGTTCTTC. Translation: CASSYYGTGDSEQFF. J is TRBJ2-1 and V is TRBV6-5; 10 bases align to TRBD1. CDR1 MNHEY and CDR2 SVGAGI come from the germline V gene. CDR3 length: 15 residues. Unmatched junction bases numbered 6, after V lost 1 base and J lost 9 bases.

The J gene is TRBJ2-3, the V gene TRBV4-3, with D tentatively TRBD2 (7 bases). With 5 bases removed from V and 5 bases from J, the gap between germline ends came to 20 bases. CDR3 length: 16 residues. The germline gives CDR1 LGHNA, CDR2 YSLEER. CDR3 in amino acids: CASSIRGGDWGDTQYF. The CDR3 DNA reads TGCGCCAGCAGCATCCGAGGGGGGGACTGGGGAGATACGCAGTATTTT.

This clonotype was seen at least ten times. The chain recombines TRBV12-3 or TRBV12-4 with TRBJ2-1; tentative D call: TRBD2 (8 bases). The V end lost 2 bases, the J end lost 5 bases, and 22 bases lay between the germline ends. CDR3 size: 18 residues. CDR3: CASSLWGQGGLGDNEQFF. The CDR3 region has the DNA TGTGCCAGCAGTTTATGGGGCCAGGGGGGACTAGGGGACAATGAGCAGTTCTTC.

V gene TRBV11-2 combines with J gene TRBJ1-5, with D possibly matching TRBD1 (6 bases). Germline loops: CDR1 SGHAT, CDR2 FQNNGV. This CDR3 has 14 residues. V was pared by 5 bases and J by 6 bases, with 14 bases between. CDR3 sequence: CASSRTGPPQPQHF. CDR3 in DNA: TGTGCCAGCAGCCGAACAGGGCCTCCTCAGCCCCAGCATTTT.

There are a few counts of this clonotype. The J gene is TRBJ2-7, the V gene TRBV13, with 15 bases lining up with TRBD2. The length of the CDR3 is 18 residues. The ends lost 1 base at V and 6 bases at J; junction bases unmatched: 10. Germline V gene data show CDR1 as PRHDT and CDR2 as FYEKMQ (reference sequence). CDR3 region: CASSLVGTSGGSSVEQYF. CDR3 nucleotides: TGTGCCAGCAGCTTAGTTGGGACTAGCGGGGGGTCTTCGGTCGAGCAGTACTTC.

This rearrangement joins TRBV19 to TRBJ1-5; 9 nucleotides align to TRBD1. V lost 5 bases and J lost 6; bases outside the gene matches: 17. The germline gives CDR1 LNHDA, CDR2 SQIVND (reference sequence). CDR3 length: 18 amino acids. CDR3 protein: CASSLNGPRQGVSQPQHF. CDR3 DNA: TGTGCCAGTAGTCTAAACGGCCCCAGACAGGGGGTAAGTCAGCCCCAGCATTTT.

In this sample, this clonotype turned up many times. V usage is TRBV12-3 or TRBV12-4 and J usage is TRBJ2-1; 9 nucleotides line up with TRBD2. This CDR3 has 14 residues. The V and J ends lost 2 bases and 9 bases, in that order; junction bases with no gene match: 5. This CDR3 reads CASSLRGLAIEQFF. DNA of the CDR3: TGTGCCAGCAGTTTACGGGGACTAGCTATTGAGCAGTTCTTC.

This clonotype was counted at least ten times. The V call is TRBV12-3 or TRBV12-4, the J call TRBJ1-3; D is unresolved. CDR3 size: 15 residues. Trimming removed 4 bases from V and 1 base from J, with 11 bases in between. The CDR3 DNA is TGTGCCAGCAGTTCTAGGGAGAATTCTGGAAACACCATATATTTT. This translates into CASSSRENSGNTIYF.

This clonotype was seen repeatedly, ten times or more. The chain uses TRBV5-1 and TRBJ1-5; 12 nucleotides line up with TRBD1. The germline V gene encodes CDR1 SGHRS and CDR2 YFSETQ. This CDR3 contains 16 residues. Trimming at V came to 4 bases and at J to 3 bases, leaving 5 bases not matched to a gene. The CDR3 is CASSPGTGGPNQPQHF. The CDR3 region has the DNA TGCGCCAGCAGCCCGGGGACAGGGGGCCCCAATCAGCCCCAGCATTTT.